The T cell receptor beta chain under discussion was sequenced for a study of shared clonotypes between healthy human individuals. Background on the study: Three plates each covered CD4 naive and memory; CD8 naive two, CD8 memory one. Study results and caveats: Apart from blood, nothing was sampled; tissue repertoires likely differ.

Comments on this clone: The antigen is unknown.

Germline-derived CDR1 and CDR2 are SGDLS and YYNGEE. This CDR3 has 15 amino acids. Trimming shortened V by 3 bases and J by 3 bases, and 12 bases separated the two germline ends. Data came from immunoSEQ multiplex PCR; TCRdb stores just in-frame clones and leaves some out. The sample contains about 1.4 million clones, approximately 96% of which appear only once. The rearrangement uses TRBV9 and TRBJ2-2; D is possibly TRBD1 (6 bases). Sequencing was carried out using naive CD4+ T cells sorted from blood. Subset: CD45RA+ positively selected. This clonotype was obtained from a man aged 25-45 years in good health. CDR3 protein: CASSAQGSYTGELFF. The CDR3, as DNA: TGTGCCAGCAGCGCACAGGGTAGTTACACCGGGGAGCTGTTTTTT.